This T cell receptor (beta chain) was sequenced for a study of T cell responses to AZD1222 COVID-19 vaccine. This CDR3 contains 15 residues. Germline assignment: CDR1 SGHNT and CDR2 YYREEE (reference sequence). V dropped 2 bases and J dropped 3 bases, with 15 bases sitting between them. TCRdb's copy holds only in-frame clones and misses some; the assay was immunoSEQ multiplex PCR. The sample has some 130,000 clones, under 90% seen once; the top ten hold roughly 6.3%. Study-wide results and caveats: Of spike-specific TCRs, nearly half reportedly target regions left unmutated in variants.

A remark on this clone: Its antigen remains unknown.

This clonotype originated in an adult in good health. The gene calls are TRBV5-4 and TRBJ2-7; unclear D gene. This specimen was peripheral blood, taken on day 0 of AZD1222 vaccination. The CDR3 bases are TGTGCCAGCAGCTTCCAAGCGAGATCCAGCTACGAGCAGTACTTC. Encoded protein: CASSFQARSSYEQYF. Full variable domain (outside the CDR3, taken from reference TRBV5-4 and TRBJ2-7): ETGVTQSPTHLIKTRGQQVTLRCSSQSGHNTVSWYQQALGQGPQFIFQYYREEENGRGNFPPRFSGLQFPNYSSELNVNALELDDSALYLCASSFQARSSYEQYFGPGTRLTVT.